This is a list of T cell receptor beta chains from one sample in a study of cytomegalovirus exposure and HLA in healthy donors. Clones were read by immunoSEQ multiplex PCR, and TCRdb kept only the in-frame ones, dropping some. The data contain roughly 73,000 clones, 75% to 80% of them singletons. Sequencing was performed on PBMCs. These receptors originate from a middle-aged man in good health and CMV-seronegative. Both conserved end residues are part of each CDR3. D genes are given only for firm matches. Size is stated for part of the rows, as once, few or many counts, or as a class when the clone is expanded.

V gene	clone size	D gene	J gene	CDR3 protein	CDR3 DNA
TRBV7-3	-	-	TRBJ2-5	CATTTLNMEGETQYF	TGTGCCACCACGACTTTAAATATGGAGGGAGAGACCCAGTACTTC
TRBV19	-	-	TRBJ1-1	CASKPGTGLYTEAFF	TGTGCCAGTAAGCCAGGGACTGGTCTCTACACTGAAGCTTTCTTT
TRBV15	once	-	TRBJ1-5	CATSRDRGYSNQPQHF	TGTGCCACCAGCAGAGACAGGGGCTATAGCAATCAGCCCCAGCATTTT
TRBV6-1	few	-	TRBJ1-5	CASRARLEKPQHF	TGTGCCAGCAGGGCGAGGTTAGAGAAGCCCCAGCATTTT
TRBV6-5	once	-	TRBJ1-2	CASSYSVGRIYGYTF	TGTGCCAGCAGTTACTCTGTCGGCAGGATCTATGGCTACACCTTC
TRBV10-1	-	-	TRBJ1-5	CASSETGKHQPQHF	TGCGCCAGCAGTGAGACAGGGAAGCATCAGCCCCAGCATTTT
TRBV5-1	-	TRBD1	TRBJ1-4	CASSLGQGARYEKLFF	TGCGCCAGCAGCTTGGGACAGGGGGCGAGGTATGAAAAACTGTTTTTT
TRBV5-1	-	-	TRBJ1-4	CASSSGGGKLFF	TGCGCCAGCAGCTCGGGTGGTGGAAAACTGTTTTTT
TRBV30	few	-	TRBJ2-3	CAWTPGGRTDTQYF	TGTGCCTGGACCCCAGGGGGGCGCACAGATACGCAGTATTTT
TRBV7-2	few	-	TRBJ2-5	CASSLQGLLGQTQYF	TGTGCCAGCAGCTTACAGGGACTCCTAGGACAGACCCAGTACTTC
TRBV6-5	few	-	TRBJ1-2	CASRGGVTSSGTAF	TGTGCCAGCAGGGGGGGGGTCACCTCTTCAGGTACTGCCTTC
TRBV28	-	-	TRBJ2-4	CASYYMDIQYF	TGTGCCAGCTACTATATGGACATTCAGTACTTC
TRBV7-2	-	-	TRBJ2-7	CASSSATGGQYEQYF	TGTGCCAGCAGCTCAGCGACAGGAGGACAATACGAGCAGTACTTC
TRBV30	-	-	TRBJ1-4	CAWSPPGTEKLFF	TGTGCCTGGAGCCCCCCAGGGACAGAAAAACTGTTTTTT
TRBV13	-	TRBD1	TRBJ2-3	CASSSDRFSTDTQYF	TGTGCCAGCAGTTCGGACAGGTTTAGCACAGATACGCAGTATTTT
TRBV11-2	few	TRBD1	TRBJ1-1	CASSLRFGDRDTEAFF	TGTGCCAGCAGCTTAAGGTTCGGGGACAGGGACACTGAAGCTTTCTTT
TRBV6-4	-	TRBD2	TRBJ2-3	CASSTGLAGADTQYF	TGTGCCAGCAGTACGGGACTAGCGGGGGCAGATACGCAGTATTTT
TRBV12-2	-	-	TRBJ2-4	CASRLVGRRGSSWGAKNIQYF	TGTGCAAGTCGCTTAGTGGGACGTCGGGGGTCGAGTTGGGGGGCCAAAAACATTCAGTACTTC
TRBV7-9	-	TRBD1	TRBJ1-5	CASSSRTGSNQPQHF	TGTGCCAGCAGCTCGAGGACAGGCAGCAATCAGCCCCAGCATTTT
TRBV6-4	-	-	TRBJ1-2	CASREQGRFGYGYTF	TGTGCCAGCAGGGAACAGGGTCGGTTTGGCTATGGCTACACCTTC
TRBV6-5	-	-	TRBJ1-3	CASSRRGQPLNTIYF	TGTGCCAGCAGTCGCAGGGGTCAACCCTTAAACACCATATATTTT
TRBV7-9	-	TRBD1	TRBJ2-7	CASSDTQGAYEQYF	TGTGCCAGCAGCGACACACAGGGGGCTTACGAGCAGTACTTC
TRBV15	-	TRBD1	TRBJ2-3	CATSREWNRGQDTQYF	TGTGCCACCAGCAGAGAGTGGAACAGGGGGCAAGATACGCAGTATTTT
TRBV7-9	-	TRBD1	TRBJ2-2	CVGQGSTGELFF	TGTGTCGGACAGGGCTCGACCGGGGAGCTGTTTTTT
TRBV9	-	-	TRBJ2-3	CASSVGGGLNTQYF	TGTGCCAGCAGCGTAGGGGGGGGGCTGAATACGCAGTATTTT
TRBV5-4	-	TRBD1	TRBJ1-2	CASSRSGTGRGYTF	TGTGCCAGCAGCCGGTCCGGGACAGGGAGAGGCTACACCTTC
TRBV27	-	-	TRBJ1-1	CASSLRQRNTEAFF	TGTGCCAGCAGTTTGCGGCAGAGGAACACTGAAGCTTTCTTT
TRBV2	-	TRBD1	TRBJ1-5	CASRQGDQPQHF	TGTGCCAGTCGACAGGGGGATCAGCCCCAGCATTTT